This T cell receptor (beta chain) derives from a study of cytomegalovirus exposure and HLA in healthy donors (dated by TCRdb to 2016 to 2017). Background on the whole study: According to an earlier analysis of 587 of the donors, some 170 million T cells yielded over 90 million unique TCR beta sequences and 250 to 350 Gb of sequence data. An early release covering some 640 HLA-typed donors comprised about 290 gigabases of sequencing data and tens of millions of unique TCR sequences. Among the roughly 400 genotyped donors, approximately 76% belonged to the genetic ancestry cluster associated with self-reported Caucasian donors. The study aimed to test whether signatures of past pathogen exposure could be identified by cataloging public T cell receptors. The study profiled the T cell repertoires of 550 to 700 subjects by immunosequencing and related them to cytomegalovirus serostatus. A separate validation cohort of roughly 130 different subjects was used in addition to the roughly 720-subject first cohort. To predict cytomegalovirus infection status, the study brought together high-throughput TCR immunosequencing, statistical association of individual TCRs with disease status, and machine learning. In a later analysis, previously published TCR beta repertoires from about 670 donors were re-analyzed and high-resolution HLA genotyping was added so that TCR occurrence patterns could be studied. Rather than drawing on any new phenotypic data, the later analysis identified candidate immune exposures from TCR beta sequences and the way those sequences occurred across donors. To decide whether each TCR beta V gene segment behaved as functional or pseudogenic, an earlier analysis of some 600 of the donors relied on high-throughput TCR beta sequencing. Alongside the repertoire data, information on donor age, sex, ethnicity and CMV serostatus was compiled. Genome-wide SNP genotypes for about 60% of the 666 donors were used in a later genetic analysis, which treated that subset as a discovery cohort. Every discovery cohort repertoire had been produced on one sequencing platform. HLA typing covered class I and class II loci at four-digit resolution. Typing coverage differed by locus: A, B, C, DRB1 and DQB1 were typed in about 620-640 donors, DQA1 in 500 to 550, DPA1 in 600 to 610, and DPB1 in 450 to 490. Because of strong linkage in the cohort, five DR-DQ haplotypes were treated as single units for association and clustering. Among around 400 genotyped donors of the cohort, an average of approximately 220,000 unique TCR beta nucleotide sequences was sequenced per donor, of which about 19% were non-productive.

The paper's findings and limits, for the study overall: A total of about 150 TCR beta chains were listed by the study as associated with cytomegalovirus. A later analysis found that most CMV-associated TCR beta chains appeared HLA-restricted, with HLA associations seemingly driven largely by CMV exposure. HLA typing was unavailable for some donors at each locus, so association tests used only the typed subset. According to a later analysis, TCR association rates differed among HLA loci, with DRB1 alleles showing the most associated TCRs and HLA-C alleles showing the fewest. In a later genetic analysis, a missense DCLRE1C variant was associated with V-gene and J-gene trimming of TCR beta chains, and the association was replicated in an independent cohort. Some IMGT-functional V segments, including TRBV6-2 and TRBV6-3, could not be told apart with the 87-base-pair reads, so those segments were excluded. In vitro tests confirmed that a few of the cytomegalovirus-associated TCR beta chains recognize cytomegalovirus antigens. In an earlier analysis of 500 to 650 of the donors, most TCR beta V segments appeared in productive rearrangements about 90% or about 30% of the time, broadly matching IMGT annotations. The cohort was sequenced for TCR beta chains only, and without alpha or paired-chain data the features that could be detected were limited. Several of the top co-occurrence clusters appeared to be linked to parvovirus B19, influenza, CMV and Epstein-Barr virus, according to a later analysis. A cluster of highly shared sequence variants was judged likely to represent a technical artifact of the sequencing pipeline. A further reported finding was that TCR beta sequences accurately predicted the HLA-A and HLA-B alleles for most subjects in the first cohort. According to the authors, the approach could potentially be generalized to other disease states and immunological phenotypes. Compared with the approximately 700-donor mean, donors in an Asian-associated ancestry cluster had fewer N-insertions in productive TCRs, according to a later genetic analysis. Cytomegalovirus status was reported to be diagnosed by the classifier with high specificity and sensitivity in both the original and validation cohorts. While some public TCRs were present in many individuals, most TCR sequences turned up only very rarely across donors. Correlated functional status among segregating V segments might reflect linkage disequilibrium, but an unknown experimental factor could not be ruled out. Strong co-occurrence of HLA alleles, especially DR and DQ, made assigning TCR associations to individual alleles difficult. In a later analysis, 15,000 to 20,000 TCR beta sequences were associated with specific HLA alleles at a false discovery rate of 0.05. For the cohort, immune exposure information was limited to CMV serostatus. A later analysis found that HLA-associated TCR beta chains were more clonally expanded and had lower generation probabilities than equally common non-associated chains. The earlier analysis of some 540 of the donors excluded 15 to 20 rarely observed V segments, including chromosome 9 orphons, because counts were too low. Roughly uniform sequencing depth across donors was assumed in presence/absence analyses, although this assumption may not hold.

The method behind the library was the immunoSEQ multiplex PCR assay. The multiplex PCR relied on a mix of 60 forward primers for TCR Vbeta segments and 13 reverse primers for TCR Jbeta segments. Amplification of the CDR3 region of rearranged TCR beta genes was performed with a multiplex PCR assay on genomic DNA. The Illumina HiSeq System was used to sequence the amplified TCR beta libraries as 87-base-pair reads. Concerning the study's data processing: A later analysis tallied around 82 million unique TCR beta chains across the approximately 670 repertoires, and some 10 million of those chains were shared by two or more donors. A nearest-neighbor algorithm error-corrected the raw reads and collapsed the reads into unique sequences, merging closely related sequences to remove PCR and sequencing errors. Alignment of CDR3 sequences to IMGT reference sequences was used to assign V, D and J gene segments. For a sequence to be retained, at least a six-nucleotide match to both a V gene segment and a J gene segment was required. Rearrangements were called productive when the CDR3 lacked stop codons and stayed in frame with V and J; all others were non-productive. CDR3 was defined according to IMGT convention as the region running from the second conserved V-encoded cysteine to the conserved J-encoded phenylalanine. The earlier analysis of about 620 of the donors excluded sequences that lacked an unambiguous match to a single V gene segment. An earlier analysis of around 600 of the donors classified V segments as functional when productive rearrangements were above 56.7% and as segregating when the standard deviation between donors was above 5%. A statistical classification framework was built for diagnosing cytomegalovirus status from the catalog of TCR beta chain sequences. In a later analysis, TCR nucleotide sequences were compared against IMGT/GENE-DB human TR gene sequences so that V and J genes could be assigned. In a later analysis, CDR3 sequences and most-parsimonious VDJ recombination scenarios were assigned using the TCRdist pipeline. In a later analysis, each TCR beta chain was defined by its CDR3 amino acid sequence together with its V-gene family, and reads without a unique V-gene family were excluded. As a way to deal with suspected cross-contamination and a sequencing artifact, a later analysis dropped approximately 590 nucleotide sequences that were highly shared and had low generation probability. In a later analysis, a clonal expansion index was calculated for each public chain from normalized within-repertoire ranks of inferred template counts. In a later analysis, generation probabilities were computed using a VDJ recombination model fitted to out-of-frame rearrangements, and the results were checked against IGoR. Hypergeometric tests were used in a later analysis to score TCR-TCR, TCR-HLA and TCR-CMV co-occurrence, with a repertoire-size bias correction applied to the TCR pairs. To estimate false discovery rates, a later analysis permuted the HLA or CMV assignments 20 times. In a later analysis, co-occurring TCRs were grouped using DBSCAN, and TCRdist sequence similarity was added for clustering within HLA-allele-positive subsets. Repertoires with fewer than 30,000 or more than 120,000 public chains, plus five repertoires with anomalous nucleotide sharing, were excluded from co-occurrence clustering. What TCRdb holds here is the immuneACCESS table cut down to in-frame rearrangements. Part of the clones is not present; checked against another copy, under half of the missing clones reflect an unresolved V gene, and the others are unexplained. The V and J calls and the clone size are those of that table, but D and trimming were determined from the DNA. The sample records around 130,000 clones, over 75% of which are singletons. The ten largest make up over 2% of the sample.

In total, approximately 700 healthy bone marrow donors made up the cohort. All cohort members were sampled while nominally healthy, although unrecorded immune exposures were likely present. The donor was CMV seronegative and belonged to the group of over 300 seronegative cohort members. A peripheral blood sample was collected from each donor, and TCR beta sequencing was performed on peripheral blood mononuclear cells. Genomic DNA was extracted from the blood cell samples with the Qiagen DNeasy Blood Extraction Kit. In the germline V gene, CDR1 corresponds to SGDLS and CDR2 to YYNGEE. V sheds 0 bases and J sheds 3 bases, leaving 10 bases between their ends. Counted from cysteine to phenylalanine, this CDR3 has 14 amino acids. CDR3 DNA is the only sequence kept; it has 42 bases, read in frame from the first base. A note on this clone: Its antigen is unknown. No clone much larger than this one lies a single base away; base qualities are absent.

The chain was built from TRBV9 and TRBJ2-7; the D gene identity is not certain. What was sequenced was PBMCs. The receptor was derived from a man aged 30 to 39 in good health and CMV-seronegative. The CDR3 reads CASSVGQANYEQYF. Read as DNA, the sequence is TGTGCCAGCAGCGTAGGGCAGGCTAACTACGAGCAGTACTTC. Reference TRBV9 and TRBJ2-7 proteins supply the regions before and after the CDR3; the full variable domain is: DSGVTQTPKHLITATGQRVTLRCSPRSGDLSVYWYQQSLDQGLQFLIQYYNGEERAKGNILERFSAQQFPDLHSELNLSSLELGDSALYFCASSVGQANYEQYFGPGTRLTVT.